What follows are 6 T cell receptor beta chains derived from one specimen sequenced in a study of radiation and T cells in renal cell carcinoma. The time point: blood 2 weeks post-SBRT. The treatment here: 15 Gy SBRT to primary tumor, nephrectomy 4 weeks later. This table comes from immunoSEQ multiplex PCR, and its TCRdb copy is limited to in-frame clones, with some not included. The sample lists roughly 130,000 clones; around 90% were seen once. The sample consisted of blood, taken from a patient whose treatment included radiotherapy and nephrectomy. The receptors stem from a woman in her 70s with renal cell carcinoma.

As DNA, the CDR3 is TGTGCCAGCACAGGTATCGGCAATCAGCCCCAGCATTTT. Its translation is CASTGIGNQPQHF. The V gene is TRBV2, the J gene TRBJ1-5; D is uncertain. The V end lost 7 bases, the J end lost 2 bases, and 9 bases lay between the germline ends. The CDR3 runs 13 residues. Germline lookup yields CDR1 SNHLY and CDR2 FYNNEI.

The chain employs TRBV28 and TRBJ2-7; D remains unclear. There are 15 residues in the CDR3. Germline loops: CDR1 MDHEN, CDR2 SYDVKM. The germline V and J ends were trimmed by 5 bases and 0 bases, with 14 bases remaining between them. The CDR3 reads CASSPHNPSSYEQYF. DNA for the CDR3: TGTGCCAGCAGTCCACACAACCCCAGCTCCTACGAGCAGTACTTC.

This chain connects TRBV4-2 to TRBJ2-6; TRBD2 matches 8 bases. J lost 1 base, V lost 0 bases, and 17 bases had no gene match. Germline assignment: CDR1 LGHNA and CDR2 YNFKEQ. This CDR3 region has 22 residues. CDR3 sequence: CASSQDKAGTGGARSGANVLTF. CDR3 in DNA: TGTGCCAGCAGCCAAGATAAGGCCGGGACGGGGGGGGCCAGATCTGGGGCCAACGTCCTGACTTTC.

The chain combines TRBV18 with TRBJ1-3; maybe TRBD1 (5 bases). Per the germline V gene, CDR1 is KGHSH and CDR2 is LQKENI. The V end lost 0 bases, the J end lost 7 bases, and 10 bases lay between the germline ends. CDR3 length: 14 amino acids. This CDR3 reads CASSPPSQANTIYF. The CDR3 nucleotides read TGTGCCAGCTCACCACCGTCACAGGCGAACACCATATATTTT.

The sample holds one count of this clone. The same CDR3 arises from other DNA sequences in this sample as well. The chain uses TRBV2 and TRBJ2-5; no clear D. Germline V gives CDR1 SNHLY, CDR2 FYNNEI. This CDR3 has 10 residues. The V and J ends lost 8 bases and 5 bases respectively, with 6 bases between them. Here the CDR3 reads CASARETQYF. DNA of the CDR3: TGTGCCAGCGCCAGGGAGACCCAGTACTTC. Drawing the rest from reference TRBV2 and TRBJ2-5, the complete variable domain is EPEVTQTPSHQVTQMGQEVILRCVPISNHLYFYWYRQILGQKVEFLVSFYNNEISEKSEIFDDQFSVERPDGSNFTLKIRSTKLEDSAMYFCASARETQYFGPGTRLLVL.

The chain uses TRBV28 and TRBJ1-2; the D gene is possibly TRBD1 (6 bases). This CDR3 is 14 amino acids long. Germline loops: CDR1 MDHEN, CDR2 SYDVKM. V lost 5 bases and J 3 bases, leaving 13 bases between the germline ends. DNA for the CDR3: TGTGCCAGCAGTATACTCACAGGGTACTATGGCTACACCTTC. This sequence encodes CASSILTGYYGYTF.